The 2 T cell receptor beta chains presented below share a single source sample, sequenced in a study of shared clonotypes between healthy human individuals. Data came from immunoSEQ multiplex PCR; TCRdb stores just in-frame clones and leaves some out. The sample shows under 1,100,000 clones, around 75% of them seen only once. Sequencing was carried out using memory CD4+ T cells sorted from blood. Subset of the sample: CD45RA-negative fraction. These receptors all come from a man younger than 35 in good health.

The chain is built from TRBV19 and TRBJ2-6; D gene unclear. Germline lookup yields CDR1 LNHDA and CDR2 SQIVND (reference sequence). Trimming shortened V by 0 bases and J by 2 bases, and 8 bases separated the two germline ends. The CDR3 length is 16 residues. The CDR3 loop reads CASSIDGGAGANVLTF. The CDR3 nucleotides are TGTGCCAGTAGTATAGATGGTGGGGCTGGGGCCAACGTCCTGACTTTC.

The chain uses TRBV27 and TRBJ2-6; D is undetermined. Germline V gives CDR1 MNHEY, CDR2 SMNVEV (reference sequence). This CDR3 region has 18 residues. The V end was cut by 3 bases, the J end by 0 bases, with 15 bases between. CDR3: CASSFTVTGTSGANVLTF. DNA of the CDR3: TGTGCCAGCAGTTTCACGGTTACGGGTACCTCTGGGGCCAACGTCCTGACTTTC.